One and the same sample provided the 5 T cell receptor beta chains below, sequenced in a study of T cells after yellow fever vaccination. TCRdb re-called the 5' RACE reads with MiXCR, one entry per CDR3 protein. Of approximately 340,000 distinct CDR3 sequences in the sample, 8.7% were seen once. The sample was PBMCs, taken on the day of the first yellow fever vaccination. The receptor set was obtained from a man younger than 35 who received the YFV17D yellow fever vaccine.

This clonotype was found many times. CDR3 coding DNA: TGTGCCAGCAGCACCTCCGGGGCTCAAGAGACCCAGTACTTC. Translating it yields CASSTSGAQETQYF. The V gene is TRBV3-1, the J gene TRBJ2-5, with D perhaps given as TRBD1 or TRBD2 (5 bases each). V shed 5 bases and J shed 2 bases, with 12 bases lying between them. The germline CDR1 and CDR2 sequences are LGHDT and YNNKEL (reference sequence). The CDR3 spans 14 residues.

This clonotype was detected only a few times. The CDR3 DNA reads TGTGCCAGCAGTCGGACCCGGCCGCTATATAGCAATCAGCCCCAGCATTTT. It yields the protein CASSRTRPLYSNQPQHF. The V call is TRBV6-2 or TRBV6-3, the J call TRBJ1-5; D is unclear. The germline V and J ends were trimmed by 5 bases and 0 bases, with 17 bases remaining between them. Germline CDR1 MNHEY, CDR2 SVGEGT. CDR3 length equals 17 residues.

In this sample, this clonotype turned up a few times. The chain couples TRBV20-1 to TRBJ2-1; unclear D gene. The ends were cut back, 6 bases at V and 6 bases at J, with 18 bases in the middle. The CDR3 is made up of 14 amino acids. Germline-derived CDR1 and CDR2 are DFQATT and SNEGSKA (reference sequence). The CDR3, as DNA: TGCAGTGCCATGGTAATAGGGCCTATCAATGAGCAGTTCTTC. Encoded protein: CSAMVIGPINEQFF.

This clonotype was seen a few times. The chain recombines TRBV12-3 or TRBV12-4 with TRBJ1-1; unclear D gene. This CDR3 has 11 amino acids. Between the trimmed V and J ends, which lost 1 base and 10 bases, there was a span of 7 bases. CDR3 bases: TGTGCCAGCAGTTTAGGAGTCAGAGCTTTCTTT. Translated: CASSLGVRAFF.

This clonotype was seen repeatedly, ten times or more. The rearrangement links TRBV24-1 to TRBJ2-5; 9 nucleotides agree with TRBD1. The germline CDR1 and CDR2 sequences are KGHDR and SFDVKD. The CDR3 length is 15 residues. J lost 2 bases, V lost 3 bases, and 3 bases had no gene match. CDR3 in amino acids: CATSDPGQGQETQYF. DNA for the CDR3: TGTGCCACCAGTGATCCTGGACAGGGGCAAGAGACCCAGTACTTC.